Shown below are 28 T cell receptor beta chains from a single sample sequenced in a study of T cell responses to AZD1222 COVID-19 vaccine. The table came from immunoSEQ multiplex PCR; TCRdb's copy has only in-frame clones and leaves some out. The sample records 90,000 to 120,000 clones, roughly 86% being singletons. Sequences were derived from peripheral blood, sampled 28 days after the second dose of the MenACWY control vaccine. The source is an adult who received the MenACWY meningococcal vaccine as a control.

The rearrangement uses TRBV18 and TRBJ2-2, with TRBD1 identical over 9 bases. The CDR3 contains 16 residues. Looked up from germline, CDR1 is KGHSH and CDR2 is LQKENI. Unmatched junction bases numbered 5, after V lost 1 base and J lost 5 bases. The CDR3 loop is CASSPRTGGLTGELFF. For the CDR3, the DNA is TGTGCCAGCTCACCACGAACAGGGGGCCTAACCGGGGAGCTGTTTTTT.

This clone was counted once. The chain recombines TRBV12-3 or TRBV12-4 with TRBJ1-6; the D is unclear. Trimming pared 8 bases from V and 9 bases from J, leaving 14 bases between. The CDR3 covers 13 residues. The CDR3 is CASRQLGSSPLHF. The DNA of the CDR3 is TGTGCCAGCCGTCAACTCGGGAGTTCACCCCTCCACTTT.

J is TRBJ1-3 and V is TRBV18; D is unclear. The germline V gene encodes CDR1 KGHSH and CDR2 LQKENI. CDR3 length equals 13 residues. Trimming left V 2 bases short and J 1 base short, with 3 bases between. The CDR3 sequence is CASSPGSGNTIYF. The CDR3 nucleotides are TGTGCCAGCTCACCAGGGTCTGGAAACACCATATATTTT.

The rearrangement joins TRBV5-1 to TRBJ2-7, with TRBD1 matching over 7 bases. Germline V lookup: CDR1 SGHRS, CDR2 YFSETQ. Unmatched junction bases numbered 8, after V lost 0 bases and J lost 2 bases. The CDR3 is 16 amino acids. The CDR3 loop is CASSLDATGAPYEQYF. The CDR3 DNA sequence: TGCGCCAGCAGCTTGGACGCTACAGGGGCCCCCTACGAGCAGTACTTC. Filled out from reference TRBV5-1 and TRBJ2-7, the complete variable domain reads KAGVTQTPRYLIKTRGQQVTLSCSPISGHRSVSWYQQTPGQGLQFLFEYFSETQRNKGNFPGRFSGRQFSNSRSEMNVSTLELGDSALYLCASSLDATGAPYEQYFGPGTRLTVT.

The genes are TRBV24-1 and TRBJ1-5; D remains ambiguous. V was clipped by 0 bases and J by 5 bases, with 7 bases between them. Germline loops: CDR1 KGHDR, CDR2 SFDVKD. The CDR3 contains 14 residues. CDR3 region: CATSDLQHDQPQHF. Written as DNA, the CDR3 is TGTGCCACCAGTGATTTGCAACATGATCAGCCCCAGCATTTT.

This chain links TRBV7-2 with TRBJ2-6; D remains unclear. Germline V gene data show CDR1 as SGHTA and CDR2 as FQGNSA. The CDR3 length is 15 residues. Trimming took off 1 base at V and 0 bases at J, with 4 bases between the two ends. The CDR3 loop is CASSLESSGANVLTF. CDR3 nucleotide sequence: TGTGCCAGCAGCTTAGAAAGCTCTGGGGCCAACGTCCTGACTTTC.

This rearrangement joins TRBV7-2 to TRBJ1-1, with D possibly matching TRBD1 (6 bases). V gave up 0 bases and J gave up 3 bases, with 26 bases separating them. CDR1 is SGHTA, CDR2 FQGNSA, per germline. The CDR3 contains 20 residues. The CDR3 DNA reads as TGTGCCAGCAGCTTAGCCCTCGCAGGCGGGGGGGCTCAAGGGGACACTGAAGCTTTCTTT. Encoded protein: CASSLALAGGGAQGDTEAFF.

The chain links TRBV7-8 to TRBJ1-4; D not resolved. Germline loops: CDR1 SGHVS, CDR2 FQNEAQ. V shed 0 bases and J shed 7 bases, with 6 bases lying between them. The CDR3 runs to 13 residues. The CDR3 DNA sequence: TGTGCCAGCAGCTTAGCGCGTTTTGAAAAACTGTTTTTT. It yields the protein CASSLARFEKLFF.

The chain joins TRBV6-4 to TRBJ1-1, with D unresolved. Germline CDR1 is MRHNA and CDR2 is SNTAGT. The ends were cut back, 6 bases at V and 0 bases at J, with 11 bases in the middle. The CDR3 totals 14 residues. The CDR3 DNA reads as TGTGCCAGCAGCCTCAACGCCTTGAACACTGAAGCTTTCTTT. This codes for CASSLNALNTEAFF.

The CDR3 DNA reads TGTGCCAGCAGCTTTCCCAACACCGGGGAGCTGTTTTTT. Residues: CASSFPNTGELFF. The rearrangement links TRBV7-9 to TRBJ2-2; D remains unclear. This CDR3 has 13 residues. The V end lost 3 bases, the J end lost 2 bases, and 4 bases lay between the germline ends. Germline CDR1 SEHNR, CDR2 FQNEAQ (reference sequence).

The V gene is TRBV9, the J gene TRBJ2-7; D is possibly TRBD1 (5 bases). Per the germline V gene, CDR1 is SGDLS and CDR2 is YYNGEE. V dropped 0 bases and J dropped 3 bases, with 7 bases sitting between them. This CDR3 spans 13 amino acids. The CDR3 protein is CASSVDDSYEQYF. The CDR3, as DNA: TGTGCCAGCAGCGTAGATGACAGCTACGAGCAGTACTTC.

CDR3 in amino acids: CASSDGDSGTAYEQYF. The DNA of the CDR3 is TGTGCCAGCAGCGACGGGGACAGCGGAACCGCGTACGAGCAGTACTTC. The chain combines TRBV9 with TRBJ2-7; TRBD1 agrees at 7 bases. Germline CDR1 reads SGDLS; CDR2 reads YYNGEE. Trimming took 3 bases from V and 4 from J; bases not matched to a gene: 13. CDR3 length: 16 amino acids.

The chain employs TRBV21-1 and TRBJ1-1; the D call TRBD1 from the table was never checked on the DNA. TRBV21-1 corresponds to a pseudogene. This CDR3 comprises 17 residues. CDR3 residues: CASSNGTGLTLNTEAFF. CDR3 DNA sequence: TGTGCCAGCAGCAATGGGACAGGGCTTACATTAAACACTGAAGCTTTCTTT.

CDR3 loop: CATSDESTGYYGYTF. The CDR3 DNA reads TGTGCCACCAGTGATGAATCGACAGGGTACTATGGCTACACCTTC. The chain employs TRBV24-1 and TRBJ1-2, with TRBD1 matching 7 bases. Germline CDR1 KGHDR, CDR2 SFDVKD. V trimming: 3 bases; J trimming: 3 bases; junction bases outside the gene matches: 6. CDR3 length: 15 amino acids.

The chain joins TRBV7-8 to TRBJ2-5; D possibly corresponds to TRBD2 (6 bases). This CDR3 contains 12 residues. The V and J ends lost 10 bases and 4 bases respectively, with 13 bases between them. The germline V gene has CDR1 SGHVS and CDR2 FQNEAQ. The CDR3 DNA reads TGTGCCATCGATAGCGGTGGAGAGACCCAGTACTTC. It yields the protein CAIDSGGETQYF.

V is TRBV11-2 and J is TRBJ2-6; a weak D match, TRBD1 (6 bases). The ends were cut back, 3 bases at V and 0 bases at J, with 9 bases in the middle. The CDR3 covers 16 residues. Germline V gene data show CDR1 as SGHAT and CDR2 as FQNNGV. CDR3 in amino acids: CASSLRGTSGANVLTF. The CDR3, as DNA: TGTGCCAGCAGCTTGAGGGGGACCTCTGGGGCCAACGTCCTGACTTTC.

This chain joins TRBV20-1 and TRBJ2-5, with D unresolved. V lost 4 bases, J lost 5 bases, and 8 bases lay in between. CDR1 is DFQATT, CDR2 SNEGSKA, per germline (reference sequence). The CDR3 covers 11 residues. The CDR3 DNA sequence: TGCAGTGCTAACCTAGGGGAGACCCAGTACTTC. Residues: CSANLGETQYF.

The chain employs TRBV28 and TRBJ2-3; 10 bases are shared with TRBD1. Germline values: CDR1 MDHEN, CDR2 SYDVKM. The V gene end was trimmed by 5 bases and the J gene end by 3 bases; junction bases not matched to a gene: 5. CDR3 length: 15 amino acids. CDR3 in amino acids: CASSRQGAGTDTQYF. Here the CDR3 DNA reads TGTGCCAGCAGTAGACAGGGGGCAGGGACAGATACGCAGTATTTT. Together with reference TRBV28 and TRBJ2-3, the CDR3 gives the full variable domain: DVKVTQSSRYLVKRTGEKVFLECVQDMDHENMFWYRQDPGLGLRLIYFSYDVKMKEKGDIPEGYSVSREKKERFSLILESASTNQTSMYLCASSRQGAGTDTQYFGPGTRLTVL.

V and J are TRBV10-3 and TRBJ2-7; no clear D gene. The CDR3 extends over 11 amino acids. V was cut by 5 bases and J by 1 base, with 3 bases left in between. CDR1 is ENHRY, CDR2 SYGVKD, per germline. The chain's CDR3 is CAISTSYEQYF. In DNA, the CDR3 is TGTGCCATCAGTACTTCCTACGAGCAGTACTTC.

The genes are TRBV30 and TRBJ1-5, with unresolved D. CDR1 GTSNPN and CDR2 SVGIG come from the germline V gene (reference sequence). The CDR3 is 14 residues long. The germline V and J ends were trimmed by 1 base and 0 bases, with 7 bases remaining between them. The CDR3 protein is CAWSGLNSNQPQHF. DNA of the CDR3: TGTGCCTGGAGTGGTCTTAATAGCAATCAGCCCCAGCATTTT. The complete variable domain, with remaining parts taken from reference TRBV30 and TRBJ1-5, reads SQTIHQWPATLVQPVGSPLSLECTVEGTSNPNLYWYRQAAGRGLQLLFYSVGIGQISSEVPQNLSASRPQDRQFILSSKKLLLSDSGFYLCAWSGLNSNQPQHFGDGTRLSIL.

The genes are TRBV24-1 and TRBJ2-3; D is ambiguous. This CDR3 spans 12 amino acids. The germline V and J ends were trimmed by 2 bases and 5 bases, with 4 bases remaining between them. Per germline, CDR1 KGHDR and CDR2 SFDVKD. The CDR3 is CATSDSLDTQYF. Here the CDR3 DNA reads TGTGCCACCAGTGATTCTCTAGATACGCAGTATTTT.

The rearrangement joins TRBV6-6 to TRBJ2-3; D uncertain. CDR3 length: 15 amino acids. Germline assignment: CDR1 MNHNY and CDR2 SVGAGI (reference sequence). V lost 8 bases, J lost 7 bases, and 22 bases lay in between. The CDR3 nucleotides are TGTGCCAGCCCAACCAGGCCCCCTCCCCCCAATACGCAGTATTTT. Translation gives CASPTRPPPPNTQYF.

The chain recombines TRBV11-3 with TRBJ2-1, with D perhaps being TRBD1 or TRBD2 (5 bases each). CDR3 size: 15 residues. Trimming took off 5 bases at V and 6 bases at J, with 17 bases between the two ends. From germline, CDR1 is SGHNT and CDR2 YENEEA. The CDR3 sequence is CASSSRDDPVNEQFF. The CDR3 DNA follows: TGTGCCAGCAGCAGTAGGGACGACCCCGTCAATGAGCAGTTCTTC.

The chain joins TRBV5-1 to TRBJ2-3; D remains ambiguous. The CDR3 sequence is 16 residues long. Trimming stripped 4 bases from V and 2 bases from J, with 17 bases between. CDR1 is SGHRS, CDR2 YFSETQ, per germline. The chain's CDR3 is CASSPRISGNTDTQYF. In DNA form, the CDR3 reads TGCGCCAGCAGCCCTCGGATCAGTGGGAACACAGATACGCAGTATTTT.

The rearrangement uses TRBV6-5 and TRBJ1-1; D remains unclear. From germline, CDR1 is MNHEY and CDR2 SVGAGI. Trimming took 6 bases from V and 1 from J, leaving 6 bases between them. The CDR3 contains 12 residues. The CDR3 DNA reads TGTGCCAGCAGCCTCAGGAACACTGAAGCTTTCTTT. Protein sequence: CASSLRNTEAFF.

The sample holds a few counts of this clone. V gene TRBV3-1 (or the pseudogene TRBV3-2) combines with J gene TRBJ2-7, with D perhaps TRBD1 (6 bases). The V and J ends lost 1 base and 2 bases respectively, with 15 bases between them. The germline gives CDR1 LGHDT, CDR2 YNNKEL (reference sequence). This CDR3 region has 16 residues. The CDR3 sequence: CASSQGEKTGAYEQYF. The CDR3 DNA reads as TGTGCCAGCAGCCAAGGCGAGAAGACAGGCGCCTACGAGCAGTACTTC.

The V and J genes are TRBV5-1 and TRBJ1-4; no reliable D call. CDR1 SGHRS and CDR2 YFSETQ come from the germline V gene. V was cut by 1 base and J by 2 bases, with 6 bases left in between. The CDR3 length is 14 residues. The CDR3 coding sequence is TGCGCCAGCAGCTTGTCCTCCACTAATGAAAAACTGTTTTTT. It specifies CASSLSSTNEKLFF.

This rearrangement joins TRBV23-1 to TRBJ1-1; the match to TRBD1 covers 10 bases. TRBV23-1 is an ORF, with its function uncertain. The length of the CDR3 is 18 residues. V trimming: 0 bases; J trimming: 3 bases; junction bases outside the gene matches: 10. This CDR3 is CASSQSVEDRGVDTEAFF. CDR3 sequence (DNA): TGCGCCAGCAGTCAATCGGTTGAGGACAGGGGGGTTGACACTGAAGCTTTCTTT.